This T cell receptor beta chain emerged from a study of blood T cells in healthy people across ages. In regard to this clonotype: Its antigen is not known.

Each sample yielded at least 6 million isolated PBMCs. Study observations and caveats: Naive T cell percentage showed a strong correlation with TCR beta diversity.

Using a J-beta primer mix together with a sample-barcoded 5' primer, a second PCR was run for about 6 to 11 cycles. Each sample provided no less than 2.5 million CDR3-containing paired-end reads. In TCRdb, the 5' RACE reads were re-called with MiXCR into one record per CDR3 protein. In the table there are about 970,000 distinct CDR3 sequences, roughly 51% of which are singletons. Germline loops: CDR1 SGHRS, CDR2 YFSETQ. The V and J ends lost 4 bases and 8 bases respectively, with 13 bases between them. The CDR3 totals 14 residues. The sequence was collected from a woman aged 60 to 75 in good health. The chain has TRBV5-1 and TRBJ1-6; D is possibly TRBD1 (6 bases). Source material: blood. The CDR3 spells CASSLDRSHSPLHF. CDR3 nucleotide sequence: TGCGCCAGCAGCCTCGACAGGTCTCATTCACCCCTCCACTTT.